This T cell receptor beta chain was recorded in a study of identical twins. Study results and caveats: Monozygotic twin pairs showed more out-of-frame TCR alpha sharing than models estimated.

TCRdb called the 5' RACE reads again in MiXCR, with one record for every CDR3 protein. The data contain around 370,000 distinct CDR3 sequences, 9% to 10% of them seen just once; the ten biggest clones take up 8% to 9.5%. This clonotype has only a few counts. Antigen specificity is unknown. Source material: naive T cells sorted from blood. The clonotype originates from a woman in her forties or fifties in good health.

The CDR3 bases are TGCGCCAGCAGCCAAGATCGCGTACAGGACTATGGCTACACCTTC. Its translation is CASSQDRVQDYGYTF. The gene calls are TRBV4-1 and TRBJ1-2; D is perhaps TRBD1 (5 bases). V lost 0 bases and J lost 3, with 11 bases in between. Germline CDR1 is MGHRA and CDR2 is YSYEKL. The CDR3 contains 15 residues.